The 8 T cell receptor beta chains reported below all come from one sample, sequenced in a study of T cells in localized non-small cell lung cancer. Clones were read by immunoSEQ multiplex PCR, and TCRdb kept only the in-frame ones, dropping some. In the table there are nearly 15,000 clones, more than 80% of which are singletons. Material: peripheral blood, obtained before any cancer treatment. Receptor source: a female donor over 55 with stage I squamous cell lung carcinoma.

This rearrangement joins TRBV6-5 to TRBJ1-2; 7 bases are a match to TRBD1. The ends lost 6 bases at V and 4 bases at J; junction bases unmatched: 8. CDR3 size: 14 residues. In germline, CDR1 is MNHEY, CDR2 SVGAGI. The CDR3 sequence: CASRFRGGVYGYTF. DNA for the CDR3: TGTGCCAGCAGATTTAGAGGGGGCGTCTATGGCTACACCTTC.

This chain links TRBV18 with TRBJ2-7; tentative D call: TRBD2 (5 bases). CDR3 length: 14 residues. The V end lost 3 bases, the J end lost 1 base, and 10 bases lay between the germline ends. Germline loops: CDR1 KGHSH, CDR2 LQKENI. The CDR3 region is CASSPEGNSYEQYF. In DNA form, the CDR3 reads TGTGCCAGCTCACCTGAGGGCAATTCCTACGAGCAGTACTTC.

J is TRBJ1-3 and V is TRBV7-2; no clear D gene. The CDR3 sequence is 16 residues long. V lost 3 bases and J lost 4, with 16 bases in between. In germline, CDR1 is SGHTA, CDR2 FQGNSA. The CDR3 here is CASSFSGVLSGNTIYF. CDR3 nucleotides: TGTGCCAGCAGCTTTTCCGGGGTCCTCTCCGGAAACACCATATATTTT.

The chain links TRBV7-9 to TRBJ2-1; 15 bases agree with TRBD2. The V gene's germline CDR1 is SEHNR and CDR2 FQNEAQ (reference sequence). Losses at the gene ends were 5 bases for V and 7 bases for J; bases not matched to a gene: 9. The CDR3 runs to 17 residues. CDR3 coding DNA: TGTGCCAGCAGCACGCGGACTAGCGGGAGGGCAAAGAATGAGCAGTTCTTC. Translated: CASSTRTSGRAKNEQFF. The whole variable domain, filled in from reference TRBV7-9 and TRBJ2-1, reads DTGVSQNPRHKITKRGQNVTFRCDPISEHNRLYWYRQTLGQGPEFLTYFQNEAQLEKSRLLSDRFSAERPKGSFSTLEIQRTEQGDSAMYLCASSTRTSGRAKNEQFFGPGTRLTVL.

The chain carries TRBV7-9 and TRBJ1-2, with D possibly being TRBD1 (6 bases). In germline, CDR1 is SEHNR, CDR2 FQNEAQ (reference sequence). CDR3 length: 15 amino acids. V dropped 1 base and J dropped 0 bases, with 9 bases sitting between them. The CDR3 coding sequence is TGTGCCAGCAGCTTAGATAGGGGGGCTAACTATGGCTACACCTTC. Its protein product is CASSLDRGANYGYTF.

V and J are TRBV6-5 and TRBJ2-7; 8 bases agree with TRBD1. Germline assignment: CDR1 MNHEY and CDR2 SVGAGI. Trimming took 5 bases from V and 3 from J; bases not matched to a gene: 6. The CDR3 sequence is 14 residues long. CDR3 sequence (DNA): TGTGCCAGCAGTCTCGGACAGGGAGACTACGAGCAGTACTTC. Protein product: CASSLGQGDYEQYF.

The chain recombines TRBV19 with TRBJ2-1; D may correspond to TRBD1 or TRBD2 (6 bases each). V shed 3 bases and J shed 6 bases, with 18 bases lying between them. Germline CDR1 LNHDA, CDR2 SQIVND (reference sequence). This CDR3 is built from 16 residues. In DNA form, the CDR3 reads TGTGCCAGTAGTATCTCTCCCCGGGGGCCTTTCAATGAGCAGTTCTTC. Translated: CASSISPRGPFNEQFF.

This clone has more than one count but fewer than ten. The chain joins TRBV5-6 to TRBJ2-1; TRBD2 might be the D (5 bases). The V end was cut by 4 bases, the J end by 6 bases, with 17 bases between. In germline, CDR1 is SGHDT, CDR2 YYEEEE. The CDR3 is made up of 15 amino acids. CDR3 sequence: CASSLDSATGNEQFF. DNA of the CDR3: TGTGCCAGCAGCCTGGACTCGGCAACTGGCAATGAGCAGTTCTTC.